This TCR beta chain came from a study of response to subunit inactivated influenza vaccine. Notes on the study in general: Each seasonal flu vaccination may recruit only limited new T cells, authors suggested.

TCRdb used MiXCR to reprocess the RT-PCR reads, holding one entry per CDR3 protein. The data contain roughly 760,000 distinct CDR3 sequences, around 21% of them singletons. This clonotype was observed a handful of times. Its matching antigen is unknown. The germline CDR1 and CDR2 sequences are DFQATT and SNEGSKA (reference sequence). CDR3 length equals 13 residues. The trim removed 4 bases at V and 6 bases at J, leaving 7 bases unmatched. This receptor was taken from a man aged 50 to 60 who received an inactivated influenza vaccine. The chain uses TRBV20-1 and TRBJ2-7; 9 bases are a match to TRBD1. The source material was PBMCs from blood, sampled about 5 days after vaccination. In DNA form, the CDR3 reads TGCAGTGCTAATTACAGGGGGCTGGGCGAGCAGTACTTC. It specifies CSANYRGLGEQYF.